This TCR beta chain came from a study of cytotoxic CD8 clonotypes in ibrutinib-treated CLL. Study context: There were, on average, around 250,000 productive templates and approximately 94,000 productive rearrangements per sample. Study-level results: Clonality went higher at ibrutinib response and then dropped back toward baseline at progression.

This clone was seen ten or more times. What it recognizes is unknown. The repertoire was sequenced with immunoSEQ multiplex PCR; TCRdb's copy has only in-frame clones and lacks some. The sample yields roughly 58,000 clones, 50% to 60% seen once. CDR1 is KGHSH and CDR2 is LQKENI in the germline V gene. Trimming cost V 2 bases and J 0 bases, with 11 bases left between them. The CDR3 runs to 16 residues. The source was PBMCs, collected at disease progression, from a patient treated with ibrutinib. The sequence came from a human donor with chronic lymphocytic leukemia. The genes are TRBV18 and TRBJ1-3; D uncertain. The CDR3 sequence: CASSPSAPNSGNTIYF. The CDR3 DNA reads as TGTGCCAGCTCACCATCCGCACCCAACTCTGGAAACACCATATATTTT.